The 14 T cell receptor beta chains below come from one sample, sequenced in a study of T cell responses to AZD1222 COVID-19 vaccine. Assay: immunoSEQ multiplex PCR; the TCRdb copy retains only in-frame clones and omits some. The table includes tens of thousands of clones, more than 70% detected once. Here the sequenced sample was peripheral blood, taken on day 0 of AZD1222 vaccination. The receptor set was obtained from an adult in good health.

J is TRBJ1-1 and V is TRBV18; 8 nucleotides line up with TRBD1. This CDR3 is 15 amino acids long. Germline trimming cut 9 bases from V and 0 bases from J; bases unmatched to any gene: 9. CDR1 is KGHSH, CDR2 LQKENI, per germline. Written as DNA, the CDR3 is TGTGCCAGTTCCGACAGGGGACGAATGAACACTGAAGCTTTCTTT. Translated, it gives CASSDRGRMNTEAFF.

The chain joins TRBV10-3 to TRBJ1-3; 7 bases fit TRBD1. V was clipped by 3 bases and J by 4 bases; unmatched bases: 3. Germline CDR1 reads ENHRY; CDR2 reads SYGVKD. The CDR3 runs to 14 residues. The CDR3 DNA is TGTGCCATCAGTGACCAGGGGGGGGGAAACACCATATATTTT. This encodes CAISDQGGGNTIYF.

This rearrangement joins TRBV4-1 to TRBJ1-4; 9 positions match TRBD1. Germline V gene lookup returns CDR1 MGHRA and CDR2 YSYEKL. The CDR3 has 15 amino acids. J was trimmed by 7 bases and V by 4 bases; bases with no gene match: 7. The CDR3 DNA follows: TGCGCCAGCAGCCCGGACAGGGGTTTAACTGAAAAACTGTTTTTT. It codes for CASSPDRGLTEKLFF.

The CDR3 region is CAISGLTLGDYSNQPQHF. The CDR3 DNA follows: TGTGCCATCAGTGGCTTGACTTTGGGAGATTATAGCAATCAGCCCCAGCATTTT. The gene calls are TRBV10-3 and TRBJ1-5; D gene unclear. V was pared by 4 bases and J by 0 bases, with 19 bases between. This CDR3 has 18 residues. The germline V gene has CDR1 ENHRY and CDR2 SYGVKD.

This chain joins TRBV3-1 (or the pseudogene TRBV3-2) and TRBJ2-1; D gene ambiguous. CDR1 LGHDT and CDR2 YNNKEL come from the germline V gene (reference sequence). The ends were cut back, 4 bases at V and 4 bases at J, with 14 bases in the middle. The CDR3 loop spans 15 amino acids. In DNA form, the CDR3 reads TGTGCCAGCAGCCCCCTGAGTGGGCTATACAATGAGCAGTTCTTC. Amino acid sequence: CASSPLSGLYNEQFF.

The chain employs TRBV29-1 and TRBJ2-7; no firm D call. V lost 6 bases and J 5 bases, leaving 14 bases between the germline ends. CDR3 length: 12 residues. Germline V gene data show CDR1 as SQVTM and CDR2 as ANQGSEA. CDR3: CSVGSPGNEQYF. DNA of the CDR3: TGCAGCGTCGGGTCCCCCGGTAACGAGCAGTACTTC.

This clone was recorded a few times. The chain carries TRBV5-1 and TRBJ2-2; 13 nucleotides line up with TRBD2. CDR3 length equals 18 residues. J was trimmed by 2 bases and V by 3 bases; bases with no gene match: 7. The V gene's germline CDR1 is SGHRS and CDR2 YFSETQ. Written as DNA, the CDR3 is TGCGCCAGCAGCTCCCTTGGGACTAGCGGGACTAACACCGGGGAGCTGTTTTTT. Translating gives CASSSLGTSGTNTGELFF.

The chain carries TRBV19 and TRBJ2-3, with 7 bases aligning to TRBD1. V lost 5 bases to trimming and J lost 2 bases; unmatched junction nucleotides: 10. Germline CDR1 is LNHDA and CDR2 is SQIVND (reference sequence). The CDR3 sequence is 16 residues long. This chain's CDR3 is CASSYLGQLATDTQYF. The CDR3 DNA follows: TGTGCCAGTAGTTACCTGGGACAGTTAGCCACAGATACGCAGTATTTT.

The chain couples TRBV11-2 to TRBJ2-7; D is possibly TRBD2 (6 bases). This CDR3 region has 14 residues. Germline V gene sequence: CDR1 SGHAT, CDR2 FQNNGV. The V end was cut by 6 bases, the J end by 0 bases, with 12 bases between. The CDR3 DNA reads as TGTGCCAGCAGTCAAAGGCGGGACTCCTACGAGCAGTACTTC. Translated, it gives CASSQRRDSYEQYF.

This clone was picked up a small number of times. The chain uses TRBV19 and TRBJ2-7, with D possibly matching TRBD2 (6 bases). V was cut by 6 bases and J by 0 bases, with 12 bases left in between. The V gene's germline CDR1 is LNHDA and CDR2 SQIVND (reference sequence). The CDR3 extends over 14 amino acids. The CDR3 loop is CASSLSGSSYEQYF. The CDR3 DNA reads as TGTGCCAGTAGCCTTAGCGGTAGCTCCTACGAGCAGTACTTC.

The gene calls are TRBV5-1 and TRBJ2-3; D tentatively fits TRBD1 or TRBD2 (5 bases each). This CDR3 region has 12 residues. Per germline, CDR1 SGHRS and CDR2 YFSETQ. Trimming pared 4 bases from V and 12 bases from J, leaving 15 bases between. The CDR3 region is CASSRGTGVQYF. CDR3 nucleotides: TGCGCCAGCAGCCGAGGGACGGGCGTACAGTATTTT.

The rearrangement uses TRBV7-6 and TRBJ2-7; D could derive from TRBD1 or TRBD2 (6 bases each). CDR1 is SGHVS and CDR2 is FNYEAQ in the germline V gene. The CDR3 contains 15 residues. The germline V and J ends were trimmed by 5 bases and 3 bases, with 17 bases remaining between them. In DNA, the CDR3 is TGTGCCAGCAGCCCCGGCGGGACAAGATACTACGAGCAGTACTTC. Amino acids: CASSPGGTRYYEQYF.

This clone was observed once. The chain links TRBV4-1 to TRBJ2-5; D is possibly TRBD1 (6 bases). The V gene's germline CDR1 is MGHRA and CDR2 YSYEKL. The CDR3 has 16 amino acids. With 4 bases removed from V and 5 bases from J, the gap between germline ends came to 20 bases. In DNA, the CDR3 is TGCGCCAGCAGCCCCTTGCCGGTAGGGGGTGGGGAGACCCAGTACTTC. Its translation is CASSPLPVGGGETQYF.

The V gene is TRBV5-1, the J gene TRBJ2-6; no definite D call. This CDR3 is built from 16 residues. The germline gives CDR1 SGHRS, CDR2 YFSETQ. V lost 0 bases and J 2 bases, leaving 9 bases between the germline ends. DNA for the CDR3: TGCGCCAGCAGCTTGGATTCCCTACCTGGGGCCAACGTCCTGACTTTC. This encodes CASSLDSLPGANVLTF.